The entry below describes one T cell receptor beta chain. The data derive from a study of blood T cell repertoires in COVID-19. Generated by immunoSEQ multiplex PCR, the TCRdb table keeps only in-frame clones and is missing some. The repertoire holds 250,000 to 350,000 clones, 70% to 90% seen once, with 4% to 5% in the top ten. The sequencing sample was made of peripheral blood. The clonotype comes from a woman aged 50 to 60 with active or convalescent COVID-19.

CDR3 sequence (DNA): TGTGCCAGCAGCTCCTCCCCCCGCGGGACAGAGTACGAGCAGTACTTC. As protein: CASSSSPRGTEYEQYF. The V gene is TRBV11-2, the J gene TRBJ2-7, with D possibly TRBD1 on 7 matching bases. The CDR3 has 16 amino acids. Germline assignment: CDR1 SGHAT and CDR2 FQNNGV. V shed 4 bases and J shed 4 bases, with 20 bases lying between them.